This T cell receptor beta chain came from a study of blood T cell repertoires in COVID-19. Clinical histories supplied by participants themselves formed the basis of cohort assignment. Recovery meant two consecutive negative NP/OP PCR tests, professional clearance, or resolved symptoms. The CDR3 has 17 residues. Clones were sequenced by immunoSEQ multiplex PCR, and TCRdb holds only the in-frame ones, with some missing. The sample has about 480,000 clones; over 75% are singletons. This TCR was sampled from a woman aged 40 to 50 who had recovered from COVID-19. The chain employs TRBV21-1 and TRBJ2-5; TRBD2 was called by the table and not checked on the DNA. TRBV21-1 is a documented pseudogene. The sequenced sample was PBMCs or T cells enriched from blood (not recorded which). CDR3 DNA: TGTGCCAGCAGCTTTCGGACTAGCGGGAGGGCCGGGGAGACCCAGTACTTC. It translates to CASSFRTSGRAGETQYF.